This TCR beta chain stems from a study of blood T cell repertoires in COVID-19. Study at large: The United States, Italy and Spain provided the acute and convalescent COVID-19 samples. The analysed material was cDNA or gDNA that came from T cells, B-cell-depleted T cells, or PBMCs.

In the original processing: Researchers report that nucleated cell counts were estimated from reference gene primer amplification. TCRdb keeps only in-frame clones here, not all; method: immunoSEQ multiplex PCR. V and J calls and clone size are as listed in that table; D and trimming were resolved from the DNA. Here the sample spans about 53,000 clones, approximately 90% being singletons. The CDR3 consists of 17 residues. Germline loops: CDR1 SEHNR, CDR2 FQNEAQ (reference sequence). After removal of 3 bases from V and 2 bases from J, the junction contained 9 bases not matched to a gene. The chain has TRBV7-9 and TRBJ1-3; TRBD1 matches at 8 bases. This TCR came from a man in his forties or fifties with acute or convalescent COVID-19. Sequencing used peripheral blood. CDR3 sequence (DNA): TGTGCCAGCAGCTTTAACGCAGGGGGCCAAACTGGAAACACCATATATTTT. Its protein is CASSFNAGGQTGNTIYF.